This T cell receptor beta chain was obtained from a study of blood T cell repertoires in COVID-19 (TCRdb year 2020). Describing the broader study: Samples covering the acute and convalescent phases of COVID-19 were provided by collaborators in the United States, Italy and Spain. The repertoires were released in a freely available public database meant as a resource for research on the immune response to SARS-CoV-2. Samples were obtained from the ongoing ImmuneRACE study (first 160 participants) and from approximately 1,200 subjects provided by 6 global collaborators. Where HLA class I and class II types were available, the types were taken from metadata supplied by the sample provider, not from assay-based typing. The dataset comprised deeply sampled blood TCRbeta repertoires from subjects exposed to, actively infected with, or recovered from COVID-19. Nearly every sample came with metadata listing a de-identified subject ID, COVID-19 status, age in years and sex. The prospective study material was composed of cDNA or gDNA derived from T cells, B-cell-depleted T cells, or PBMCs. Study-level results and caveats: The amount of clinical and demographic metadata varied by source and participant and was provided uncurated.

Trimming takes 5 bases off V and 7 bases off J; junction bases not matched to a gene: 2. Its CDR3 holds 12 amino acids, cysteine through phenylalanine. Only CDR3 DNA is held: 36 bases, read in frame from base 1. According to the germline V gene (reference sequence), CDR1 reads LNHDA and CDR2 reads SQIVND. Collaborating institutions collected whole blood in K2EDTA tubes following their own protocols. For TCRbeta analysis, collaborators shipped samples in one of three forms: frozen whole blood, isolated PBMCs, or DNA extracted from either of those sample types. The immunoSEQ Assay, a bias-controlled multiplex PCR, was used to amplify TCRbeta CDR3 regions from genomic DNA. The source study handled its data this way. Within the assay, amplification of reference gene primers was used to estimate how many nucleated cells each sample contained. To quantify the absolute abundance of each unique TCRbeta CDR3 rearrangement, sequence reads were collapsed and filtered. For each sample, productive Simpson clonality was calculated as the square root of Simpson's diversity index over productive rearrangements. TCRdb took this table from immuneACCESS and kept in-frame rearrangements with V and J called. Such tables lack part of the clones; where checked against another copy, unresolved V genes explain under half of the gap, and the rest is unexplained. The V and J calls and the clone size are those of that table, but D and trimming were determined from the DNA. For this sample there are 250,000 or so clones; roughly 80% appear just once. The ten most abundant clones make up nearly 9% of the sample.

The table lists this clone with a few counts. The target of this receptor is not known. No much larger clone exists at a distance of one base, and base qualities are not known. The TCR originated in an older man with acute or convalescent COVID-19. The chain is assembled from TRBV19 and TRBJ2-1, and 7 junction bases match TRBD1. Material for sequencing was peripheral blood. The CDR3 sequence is CASSEQGNEQFF. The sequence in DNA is TGTGCCAGTAGTGAACAGGGGAATGAGCAGTTCTTC.